This T cell receptor beta chain was sequenced for a study of shared clonotypes between healthy human individuals. Study results and caveats: Blood was the only sampled material, and tissue repertoires likely differ.

For this clone: Its antigen is not known.

CDR3 length equals 14 residues. TCRdb's table, derived via immunoSEQ multiplex PCR, lists solely in-frame clones and lacks some. The profile shows about 2.4 million clones, around 90% of them singletons. Material for sequencing was naive CD4+ T cells sorted from blood. The subset was: CD45RA+ positively selected. J is TRBJ1-6 and V is TRBV21-1. TRBV21-1 has pseudogene status. This clonotype was obtained from a man between 18 and 29 years old in good health. CDR3 residues: CASSKDGLNSPLHF. DNA for the CDR3: TGTGCCAGCAGCAAAGACGGTCTTAATTCACCCCTCCACTTT.